These T cell receptor beta chains were read from a single sample in a study of T cell responses to AZD1222 COVID-19 vaccine. Profiling relied on immunoSEQ multiplex PCR, and the TCRdb table lists in-frame clones only, not all of them. Of 130,000 or so clones in the sample, about nine tenths were seen once. The material was peripheral blood, obtained 28 days after the second dose of the MenACWY control vaccine. These receptors were taken from an adult who received the MenACWY meningococcal vaccine as a control. Both conserved end residues are trimmed from each CDR3.

v_gene: TRBV10-3
j_gene: TRBJ2-2
CDR3aa: AIRPGQGYTGELF

v_gene: TRBV5-1
j_gene: TRBJ2-1
CDR3aa: ASSLVRGSSYNEQF

v_gene: TRBV10-2
j_gene: TRBJ1-1
CDR3aa: ATQKDSGSRSEAF

v_gene: TRBV7-2
j_gene: TRBJ2-7
CDR3aa: ASSLGPNYEQY

v_gene: TRBV28
j_gene: TRBJ1-2
CDR3aa: ASSLQLGYT

v_gene: TRBV6-1
j_gene: TRBJ1-5
CDR3aa: ASSEGQPQH

v_gene: TRBV7-8
j_gene: TRBJ2-1
CDR3aa: ASSLVLVGQGPNEQF

v_gene: TRBV19
j_gene: TRBJ2-1
CDR3aa: ASNYRGLDEQF

v_gene: TRBV19
j_gene: TRBJ2-4
CDR3aa: ASSDTAIGKNIQY

v_gene: TRBV29-1
j_gene: TRBJ2-1
CDR3aa: SVRVRGSYNEQF

v_gene: TRBV21-1
j_gene: TRBJ2-5
CDR3aa: ASALELAGGQETQY

v_gene: TRBV7-8
j_gene: TRBJ1-5
CDR3aa: ASSIGDLSNQPQH

v_gene: TRBV11-1
j_gene: TRBJ1-4
CDR3aa: ASSTDGPNEKLF

v_gene: TRBV13
j_gene: TRBJ2-1
CDR3aa: ATSDRSSYNEQF

v_gene: TRBV6-1
j_gene: TRBJ1-6
CDR3aa: ASSEAGAGWAAPSPLH

v_gene: TRBV10-1
j_gene: TRBJ1-1
CDR3aa: ASSDLHSGTGGSTEAF

v_gene: TRBV21-1
j_gene: TRBJ2-7
CDR3aa: ASSASHAGWYEQY

v_gene: TRBV6-1
j_gene: TRBJ1-1
CDR3aa: ASRLQGNTEAF

v_gene: TRBV28
j_gene: TRBJ2-7
CDR3aa: ASRYHLANTYEQY

v_gene: TRBV6-5
j_gene: TRBJ1-5
CDR3aa: ASSRQGGDQPQH

v_gene: TRBV2
j_gene: TRBJ2-3
CDR3aa: ASFRHRDGADTQY

v_gene: TRBV6-5
j_gene: TRBJ1-2
CDR3aa: ASSSPDRAGYT

v_gene: TRBV19
j_gene: TRBJ2-2
CDR3aa: ASSPSRQGYGGELF

v_gene: TRBV2
j_gene: TRBJ1-1
CDR3aa: ASSELQGRNTEAF

v_gene: TRBV4-1
j_gene: TRBJ2-1
CDR3aa: ASSQDQETANYNEQF

v_gene: TRBV6-4
j_gene: TRBJ2-6
CDR3aa: ASSEAADSASGANVLT

v_gene: TRBV7-9
j_gene: TRBJ1-3
CDR3aa: ASSLSGANSGNTIY

v_gene: TRBV7-9
j_gene: TRBJ1-3
CDR3aa: ASSRATQGNTIY

v_gene: TRBV15
j_gene: TRBJ1-2
CDR3aa: ATSRPPQGGYGYT

v_gene: TRBV11-3
j_gene: TRBJ2-1
CDR3aa: ASSIGQGEYNEQF

v_gene: TRBV29-1
j_gene: TRBJ2-7
CDR3aa: SVGPAGAPYEQY

v_gene: TRBV2
j_gene: TRBJ1-6
CDR3aa: ASRLGVFRNSPLH

v_gene: TRBV7-2
j_gene: TRBJ1-2
CDR3aa: ASSSPGQALYGYT

v_gene: TRBV28
j_gene: TRBJ1-5
CDR3aa: ASSLIPGAVQPQH

v_gene: TRBV19
j_gene: TRBJ2-1
CDR3aa: ASSPQAVNYNEQF

v_gene: TRBV11-1
j_gene: TRBJ1-1
CDR3aa: ASSLGWGPMNTEAF

v_gene: TRBV6-5
j_gene: TRBJ2-3
CDR3aa: ASSYKGPQVDTQY

v_gene: TRBV21-1
j_gene: TRBJ1-5
CDR3aa: ASSKAGTGRSLPNQPQH

v_gene: TRBV2
j_gene: TRBJ1-5
CDR3aa: ASSVETGDQPQH

v_gene: TRBV27
j_gene: TRBJ2-2
CDR3aa: ASSIIQGDINTGELF

v_gene: TRBV6-4
j_gene: TRBJ2-1
CDR3aa: ASSDSIVASGSNNEQF

v_gene: TRBV14
j_gene: TRBJ2-5
CDR3aa: ASSRYGGEGTQY

v_gene: TRBV28
j_gene: TRBJ1-5
CDR3aa: ASSSMRQPQH

v_gene: TRBV24-1
j_gene: TRBJ2-3
CDR3aa: ATSGVVGETGGADTQY

v_gene: TRBV6-2/TRBV6-3
j_gene: TRBJ1-2
CDR3aa: ASSYSQILIYANYGYT

v_gene: TRBV25-1
j_gene: TRBJ1-1
CDR3aa: ASSETGTHPGAF

v_gene: TRBV9
j_gene: TRBJ1-5
CDR3aa: ASGQNQPQH

v_gene: TRBV2
j_gene: TRBJ2-5
CDR3aa: ASSERGQGGYQETQY

v_gene: TRBV4-1
j_gene: TRBJ2-3
CDR3aa: ASSQTTGGIADTQY

v_gene: TRBV2
j_gene: TRBJ1-1
CDR3aa: ASSDRGADTEAF

v_gene: TRBV24-1
j_gene: TRBJ1-5
CDR3aa: ATSQGPGPQH

v_gene: TRBV6-1
j_gene: TRBJ1-5
CDR3aa: ASSGPGQGWGEPQH

v_gene: TRBV19
j_gene: TRBJ2-1
CDR3aa: ASSMSGRYNEQF

v_gene: TRBV21-1
j_gene: TRBJ1-4
CDR3aa: ASHEGDRGRWANEKLF

v_gene: TRBV19
j_gene: TRBJ2-1
CDR3aa: ASSPLRDIGSSYNEQF

v_gene: TRBV29-1
j_gene: TRBJ1-2
CDR3aa: SVGPTAGYGYT

v_gene: TRBV3-1/TRBV3-2
j_gene: TRBJ1-5
CDR3aa: ASSQGPGGVQPQH

v_gene: TRBV5-8
j_gene: TRBJ2-3
CDR3aa: ASSPGVSRIGDTQY